Below, one TCR beta chain is given with its context. This sample stems from a study of CD8 T cells in Susac syndrome. The RNA, roughly 0.45 to 1 ug, was put through reverse transcription using random hexamers. A multiplex approach, immunoSEQ multiplex PCR, amplified TCR beta CDR3 across 54 Vbeta and 13 Jbeta. TCRdb independently ran MiXCR on the immunoSEQ multiplex PCR reads; one entry per CDR3 protein. The table lists about 140,000 distinct CDR3 sequences, approximately 93% of them singletons. Germline CDR1 is ENHRY and CDR2 is SYGVKD. The CDR3 spans 13 residues. Trimming took off 2 bases at V and 2 bases at J, with 5 bases between the two ends. In blood CD8+ and CD4+ T cells, TCR beta underwent sequencing. Healthy donors served as age- and sex-matched controls. Purification of the CD8+ and CD4+ T cells relied on negative isolation, and TEMRA cells underwent FACS enrichment.

This TCR was recovered from a human donor in good health. J is TRBJ2-3 and V is TRBV10-3; D remains ambiguous. Sequencing used CD8+ T cells from PBMCs. The CDR3 DNA reads as TGTGCCATCAGTGAGGGCACCACAGATACGCAGTATTTT. Amino acids: CAISEGTTDTQYF.